These T cell receptor beta chains were read from a single sample in a study of PD-1 blockade in classical Hodgkin lymphoma. Profiling relied on immunoSEQ multiplex PCR, and the TCRdb table lists in-frame clones only, not all of them. Here the sample spans around 57,000 clones, approximately 86% being singletons. The material was peripheral blood mononuclear cells (PBMCs), obtained before the fourth cycle of nivolumab. These receptors originate from a human donor with classical Hodgkin lymphoma. The CDR3 runs from the conserved cysteine through the conserved F or W. D genes are given only for firm matches. Some rows mark clone size as missing; the rest say once, few, many or name a class of expanded clone.

>TRBD1|TRBJ1-4|TRBV10-3|once
TGTGCCATCAGACAGGGGGCAACTAATGAAAAACTGTTTTTT
CAIRQGATNEKLFF
>TRBD2|TRBJ2-3|TRBV9|.
TGTGCCAGCAGCGCGGGGACTAGCGGGGGAAGGGTTACGCAGTATTTT
CASSAGTSGGRVTQYF
>.|TRBJ1-4|TRBV21-1|.
TGTGCCAGCAGCTGGGGGGTTGAAAAACTGTTTTTT
CASSWGVEKLFF
>.|TRBJ2-3|TRBV28|few
TGTGCCAGTGGGACTGGGCCAGATACGCAGTATTTT
CASGTGPDTQYF
>.|TRBJ2-7|TRBV4-1|.
TGCGCCAGCAGCCACGACCGGACAGTCATTTCCTACGAGCAGTACTTC
CASSHDRTVISYEQYF
>.|TRBJ2-3|TRBV29-1|.
TGCAGCGTTTGGGGAGCGACCCGCACAGATACGCAGTATTTT
CSVWGATRTDTQYF
>.|TRBJ2-1|TRBV7-8|.
TGTGCCAGCAGCTTACCGGGGGAGGTCTACAATGAGCAGTTCTTC
CASSLPGEVYNEQFF
>.|TRBJ2-7|TRBV14|.
TGTGCCAGCAGCACCGCCGGGACTCCCTACGAGCAGTACTTC
CASSTAGTPYEQYF
>.|TRBJ2-1|TRBV28|.
TGTGCCAGCAGTTTAGGAGAATACAGCTCCTACAATGAGCAGTTCTTC
CASSLGEYSSYNEQFF
>.|TRBJ1-6|TRBV14|.
TGTGCCAGCAGCCAGGACGACAGAAGCTCCTATAATTCACCCCTCCACTTT
CASSQDDRSSYNSPLHF
>.|TRBJ1-1|TRBV5-1|.
TGCGCCAGCAGTCCCCGAGGGAGGGGGGAGAACACTGAAGCTTTCTTT
CASSPRGRGENTEAFF
>TRBD1|TRBJ2-3|TRBV14|.
TGTGCCAGCAGCGGGACAGGGGGCACAGATACGCAGTATTTT
CASSGTGGTDTQYF
>TRBD2|TRBJ2-7|TRBV6-5|.
TGTGCCAGCAGTTACTTTAGCGGGGGGATCTCCTACGAGCAGTACTTC
CASSYFSGGISYEQYF
>.|TRBJ2-7|TRBV20-1|.
TGCAGTGCTAAGGGCTACGAGCAGTACTTC
CSAKGYEQYF
>.|TRBJ2-7|TRBV7-2|.
TGTGCCAGCAGCCGTGATACCGGATCCTACGAGCAGTACTTC
CASSRDTGSYEQYF
>TRBD1|TRBJ2-5|TRBV29-1|.
TGCAGCACCAGAGTTCAACAGGGGGTGACCCAGTACTTC
CSTRVQQGVTQYF
>.|TRBJ2-7|TRBV4-1|.
TGCGCCAGCAGCCAAGGTGTGGGCGTTCGCGAGCAGTACTTC
CASSQGVGVREQYF
>.|TRBJ1-1|TRBV25-1|.
TGTGCCAGCAGTGAAAGTTTCGAGGTTGGCACTGAAGCTTTCTTT
CASSESFEVGTEAFF
>TRBD2|TRBJ2-7|TRBV15|.
TGTGCCACCAGCAGAGATGGGGCGGGAGTTCCTCCCTCCTACGAGCAGTACTTC
CATSRDGAGVPPSYEQYF
>.|TRBJ1-2|TRBV6-1|.
TGTGCCAGCAGAGGACAGACTAACTATGGCTACACCTTC
CASRGQTNYGYTF
>.|TRBJ2-1|TRBV5-6|.
TGTGCCAGCAGCTTGCTATCGGGAGTGGGGTTGAATGAGCAGTTCTTC
CASSLLSGVGLNEQFF
>.|TRBJ1-4|TRBV7-9|few
TGTGCCAGCAGCTATGGGATGAACAGTGGGGATGAAAAACTGTTTTTT
CASSYGMNSGDEKLFF
>.|TRBJ1-2|TRBV19|once
TGTGCCAGTAGTATAGCCCCTCAACTGACAGGAAACTATGGCTACACCTTC
CASSIAPQLTGNYGYTF
>TRBD1|TRBJ2-7|TRBV14|.
TGTGCCAGCAGCCAGCCGGGACAGATTGTTCGCGAGCAGTACTTC
CASSQPGQIVREQYF
>TRBD2|TRBJ2-7|TRBV6-6|once
TGTGCCAGCAGGGGACGGGGGGGCCCCTCCTACGAGCAGTACTTC
CASRGRGGPSYEQYF
>TRBD1|TRBJ1-5|TRBV28|once
TGTGCCAGCAGAAGACAGACAGGGCCCAATCAGCCCCAGCATTTT
CASRRQTGPNQPQHF
>TRBD2|TRBJ2-7|TRBV7-6|.
TGTGCCAGCAGCTTAGAGGGGACTAACAACTACGAGCAGTACTTC
CASSLEGTNNYEQYF
>.|TRBJ2-1|TRBV29-1|.
TGCAGCGTTTCGGGACAAAGGAACAATGAGCAGTTCTTC
CSVSGQRNNEQFF
>TRBD1|TRBJ1-5|TRBV19|.
TGTGCCAGTAGTACAGGGGGCAAACAGCCCCAGCATTTT
CASSTGGKQPQHF
>TRBD1|TRBJ2-1|TRBV27|.
TGTGCCAGCAGTTTCAGGGGGAATGAGCAGTTCTTC
CASSFRGNEQFF
>.|TRBJ1-4|TRBV27|.
TGTGCCAGCAGCAAAGGGGGGGGGCCCGCAACTAATGAAAAACTGTTTTTT
CASSKGGGPATNEKLFF
>.|TRBJ2-1|TRBV7-9|once
TGTGCCAGCAGCTTAGGGTCCCCGGGACTCAGGCATGAGCAGTTCTTC
CASSLGSPGLRHEQFF
>.|TRBJ2-7|TRBV4-1|.
TGCGCCAGCAGCCCCATCGGCGGGAAATCCGAGCAGTACTTC
CASSPIGGKSEQYF
>.|TRBJ2-7|TRBV5-6|.
TGTGCCAGCAGCTTGGAGCAGGGGTTCGGCGAGCAGTACTTC
CASSLEQGFGEQYF
>.|TRBJ2-3|TRBV10-1|.
TGCGCCAGCAGTGAGCCAGGCGGATCAGATACGCAGTATTTT
CASSEPGGSDTQYF
>TRBD2|TRBJ2-1|TRBV5-1|.
TGCGCCAGCAGCTGGGGACTAGCGGGGGCCGGCCATGAGCAGTTCTTC
CASSWGLAGAGHEQFF
>TRBD1|TRBJ1-1|TRBV27|once
TGTGCCAGCAGTTTAGCGACAGGGCGGAACACTGAAGCTTTCTTT
CASSLATGRNTEAFF
>.|TRBJ2-7|TRBV6-5|few
TGTGCCAGCTCCCGGCCCGGTTACTACGAGCAGTACTTC
CASSRPGYYEQYF
>.|TRBJ2-6|TRBV5-1|.
TGCGCCAGCAGCTTGAGCAGTTCTGGGGCCAACGTCCTGACTTTC
CASSLSSSGANVLTF
>.|TRBJ1-4|TRBV21-1|.
TGTGCCACTCAGCCGGGACATAGGGATGAAAAACTGTTTTTT
CATQPGHRDEKLFF
>TRBD1|TRBJ1-5|TRBV19|.
TGTGCCAGTAGTATTGAGGACAGGGGTAGTCAGCCCCAGCATTTT
CASSIEDRGSQPQHF
>.|TRBJ2-3|TRBV6-5|once
TGTGCCAGCAGGGGAGGGGGGGGCACAGATACGCAGTATTTT
CASRGGGGTDTQYF
>TRBD2|TRBJ2-1|TRBV10-3|.
TGTGCCACCGATGCGACGGGACTAGCGGGGGTGGGTGAGCAGTTCTTC
CATDATGLAGVGEQFF
>.|TRBJ1-5|TRBV19|.
TGTGCCAGTAGTATACGGCCCTATCAGCCCCAGCATTTT
CASSIRPYQPQHF
>.|TRBJ1-1|TRBV7-8|.
TGTGCCAGCAGCTTAGTGGACTCCGGGGCTTTCTTT
CASSLVDSGAFF
>TRBD2|TRBJ2-7|TRBV7-3|.
TGTGCCAGCAGCTTCAGACTAGCGGGGGAAGACTACGAGCAGTACTTC
CASSFRLAGEDYEQYF
>TRBD2|TRBJ2-1|TRBV4-3|.
TGCGCCAGCAGCCAAGAGGGACTAGCGGGGGCTTACAATGAGCAGTTCTTC
CASSQEGLAGAYNEQFF
>TRBD2|TRBJ2-1|TRBV14|.
TGTGCCAGCAGCCAGGGATTAAGCGGGAGTTTCGCCTACAATGAGCAGTTCTTC
CASSQGLSGSFAYNEQFF
>.|TRBJ2-5|TRBV7-8|.
TGTGCCAGCAGCGCCGCGTGGGGGACCCAAGAGACCCAGTACTTC
CASSAAWGTQETQYF
>.|TRBJ1-1|TRBV5-1|.
TGCGCCAGCAGCCTGGACAGCAAGAACACTGAAGCTTTCTTT
CASSLDSKNTEAFF